This T cell receptor (beta chain) was identified in a study of human T cells and chemical hapten exposure. This clonotype was seen more than once but under ten times. In germline, CDR1 is SQVTM, CDR2 ANQGSEA. V lost 7 bases, J lost 7 bases, and 14 bases lay in between. The CDR3 consists of 12 residues. In the authors' methods: Per sample, the median was around 100,000 TCRs, with values from roughly 23,000 to 640,000. TCRdb re-analysed the RACE reads in MiXCR, keeping a single row per CDR3 protein. The V and J calls follow TCRdb's processing rather than the paper's. Here the sample spans tens of thousands of distinct CDR3 sequences, 9.6% being singletons. Time point meaning: pre-sensitization, week 0. As for treatment: therapeutic diphenylcyclopropenone sensitization with weekly scalp DPC.

The sample was whole blood, taken in connection with sensitization to the hapten diphenylcyclopropenone (DPC). The receptor was isolated from a woman aged 40 to 55 with alopecia areata. Some clones in this sample may be carry-over from other donors' samples. This chain uses TRBV29-1 with TRBJ2-1; possibly TRBD2 for D (6 bases). CDR3 sequence (DNA): TGCAGCGCCTGGGACTGGCTAAATGAGCAGTTCTTC. Its translation: CSAWDWLNEQFF.